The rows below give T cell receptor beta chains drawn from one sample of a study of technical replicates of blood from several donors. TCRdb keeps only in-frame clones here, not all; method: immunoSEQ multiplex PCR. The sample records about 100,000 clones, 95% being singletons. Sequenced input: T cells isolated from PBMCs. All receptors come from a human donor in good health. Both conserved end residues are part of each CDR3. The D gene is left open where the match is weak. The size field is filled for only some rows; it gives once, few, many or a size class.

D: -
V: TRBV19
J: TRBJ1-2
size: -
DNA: TGTGCCAGTATTGGCCATGTGAACCATGTATCTAACTATGGCTACACCTTC
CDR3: CASIGHVNHVSNYGYTF

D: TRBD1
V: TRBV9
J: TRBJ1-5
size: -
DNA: TGTGCCAGCAGCCCAGGCCGGGACAGGGCCCATCAGCCCCAGCATTTT
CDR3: CASSPGRDRAHQPQHF

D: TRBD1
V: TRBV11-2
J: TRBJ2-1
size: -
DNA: TGTGCCAGCAGCTTAGATCTCCCGGGACAGGTATACAATGAGCAGTTCTTC
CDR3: CASSLDLPGQVYNEQFF

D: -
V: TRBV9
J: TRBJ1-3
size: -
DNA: TGTGCCAGCAGCGTAGGGGGGGGCTCTGGAAACACCATATATTTT
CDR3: CASSVGGGSGNTIYF

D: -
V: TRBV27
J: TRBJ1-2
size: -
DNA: TGTGCCAGCACCTCAGGACTAAATGGCTACACCTTC
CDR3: CASTSGLNGYTF

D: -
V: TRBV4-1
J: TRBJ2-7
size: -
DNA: TGCGCCAGCAGCCAAGGCAAGGGGAACTACGAGCAGTACTTC
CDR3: CASSQGKGNYEQYF

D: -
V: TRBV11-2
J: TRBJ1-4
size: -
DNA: TGTGCCAGCAGCTCATCTCAGAGGTTTGGTGAAAAACTGTTTTTT
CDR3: CASSSSQRFGEKLFF

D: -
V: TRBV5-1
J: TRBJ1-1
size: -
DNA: TGCGCCAGCAGCGCTACGGTGAGCGTGAACACTGAAGCTTTCTTT
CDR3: CASSATVSVNTEAFF

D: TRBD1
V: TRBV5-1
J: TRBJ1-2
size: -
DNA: TGCGCCAGCAGTCCCCAGGGGGACTATGGCTACACCTTC
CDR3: CASSPQGDYGYTF

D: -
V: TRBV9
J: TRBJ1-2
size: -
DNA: TGTGCCAGCAGCGTAGCCCCCGGGACACAATATGGCTACACCTTC
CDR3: CASSVAPGTQYGYTF

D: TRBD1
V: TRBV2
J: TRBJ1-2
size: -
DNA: TGTGCCAGCAGTGAAGTAAAGGGGGCGAACGGCTACACCTTC
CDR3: CASSEVKGANGYTF

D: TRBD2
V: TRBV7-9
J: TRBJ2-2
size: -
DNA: TGTGCCAGCAGCCCGCGGACTAGCGGGGGGCAAGTCACCGGGGAGCTGTTTTTT
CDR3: CASSPRTSGGQVTGELFF

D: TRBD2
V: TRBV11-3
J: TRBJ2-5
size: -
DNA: TGTGCCAGCAGCTTAGCGCCACCCGGGACTAGCGGGGTTTTAGAGACCCAGTACTTC
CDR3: CASSLAPPGTSGVLETQYF

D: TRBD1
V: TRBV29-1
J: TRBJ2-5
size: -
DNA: TGCAGCGGGGACAGGGGGCGGGAGACCCAGTACTTC
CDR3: CSGDRGRETQYF

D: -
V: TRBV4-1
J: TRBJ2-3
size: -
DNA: TGCGCCAGCAGCCTCTTTCGGCGGGGTAGCACAGATACGCAGTATTTT
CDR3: CASSLFRRGSTDTQYF

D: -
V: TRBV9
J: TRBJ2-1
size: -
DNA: TGTGCCAGCAGCGTCGGACTCCTTCCTAATGAGCAGTTCTTC
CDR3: CASSVGLLPNEQFF

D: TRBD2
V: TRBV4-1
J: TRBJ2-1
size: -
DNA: TGCGCCAGCAGCTCCCGGACTAGCGGGAGGGGCGGGGCCCGTGAGCAGTTCTTC
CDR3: CASSSRTSGRGGAREQFF

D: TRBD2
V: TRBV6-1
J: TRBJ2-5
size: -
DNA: TGTGCCAGCAGTGTCTTCGGGACTAGCCAAGAGACCCAGTACTTC
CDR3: CASSVFGTSQETQYF

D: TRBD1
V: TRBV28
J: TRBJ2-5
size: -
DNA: TGTGCCAGCAGTTTAGGGACAGGGGGTGGAGAGACCCAGTACTTC
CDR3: CASSLGTGGGETQYF

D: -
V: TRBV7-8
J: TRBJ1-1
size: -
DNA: TGTGCCAGCAGCCTCCCCGCAGGGTTGCGAAACACTGAAGCTTTCTTT
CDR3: CASSLPAGLRNTEAFF

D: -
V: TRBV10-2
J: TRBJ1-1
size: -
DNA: TGCGCCAGCCTTGGACACCCCAGTGAGAACACTGAAGCTTTCTTT
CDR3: CASLGHPSENTEAFF

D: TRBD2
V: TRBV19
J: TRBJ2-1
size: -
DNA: TGTGCCAGTAGTATCCGGACTAGCGGGAGGGGCAATGAGCAGTTCTTC
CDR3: CASSIRTSGRGNEQFF

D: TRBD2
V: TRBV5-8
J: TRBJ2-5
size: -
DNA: TGTGCCAGCAGCTGGACCGGGACTAGGTTAGAGACCCAGTACTTC
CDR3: CASSWTGTRLETQYF

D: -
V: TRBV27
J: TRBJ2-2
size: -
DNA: TGTGCCAGCAAAGGAGGGGTAGCCGGGGAGCTGTTTTTT
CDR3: CASKGGVAGELFF

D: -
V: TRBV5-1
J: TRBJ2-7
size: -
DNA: TGCGCCAGCAGCCCCAGACAGGCCACCTCCTACGAGCAGTACTTC
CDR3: CASSPRQATSYEQYF

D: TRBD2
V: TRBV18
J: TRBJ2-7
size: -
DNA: TGTGCCAGCTCACCACCGACCGGGAGGGCATCCGAGCAGTACTTC
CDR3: CASSPPTGRASEQYF

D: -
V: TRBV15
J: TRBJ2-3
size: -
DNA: TGTGCCACCAGGAACGAGGAGAGCACAGATACGCAGTATTTT
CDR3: CATRNEESTDTQYF

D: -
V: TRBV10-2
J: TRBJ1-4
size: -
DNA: TGCGCCAGCAGTGAGGGGGAGCCTAATGAAAAACTGTTTTTT
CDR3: CASSEGEPNEKLFF

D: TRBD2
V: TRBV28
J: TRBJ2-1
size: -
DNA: TGTGCCAGCAGTTTACTTCCGGCGTTAGCGGGAGGGATCGATGAGCAGTTCTTC
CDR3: CASSLLPALAGGIDEQFF

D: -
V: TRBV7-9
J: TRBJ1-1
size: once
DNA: TGTGCCAGCAGCTTAGGGGGGGGAGGGGCCACTGAAGCTTTCTTT
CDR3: CASSLGGGGATEAFF

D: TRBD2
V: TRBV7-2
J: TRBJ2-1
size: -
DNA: TGTGCCAGCAGCTTAGAGATTTCGGCGGGAGGAGGGCCACACAATGAGCAGTTCTTC
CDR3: CASSLEISAGGGPHNEQFF

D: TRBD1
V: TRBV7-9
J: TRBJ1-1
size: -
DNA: TGTGCCAGCAGTCGCCAGGGGGACACTGAAGCTTTCTTT
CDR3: CASSRQGDTEAFF

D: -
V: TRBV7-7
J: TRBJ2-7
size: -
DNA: TGTGCCAGCAGCTTAGAGCCGGACAAGGGCGACCACTCCTACGAGCAGTACTTC
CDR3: CASSLEPDKGDHSYEQYF

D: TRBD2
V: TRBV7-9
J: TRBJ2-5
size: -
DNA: TGTGCCAGCACCGTGACTAGCGAAGAGACCCAGTACTTC
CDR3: CASTVTSEETQYF

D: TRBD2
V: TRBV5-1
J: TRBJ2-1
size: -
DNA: TGCGCCAGCAGCTACGGACTAGCGGGGCCCAATGAGCAGTTCTTC
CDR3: CASSYGLAGPNEQFF

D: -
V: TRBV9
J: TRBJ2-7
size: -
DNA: TGTGCCAGCAGCGTAGCGAGCTCCTACGAGCAGTACTTC
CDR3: CASSVASSYEQYF

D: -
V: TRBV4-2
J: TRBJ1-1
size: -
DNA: TGTGCCAGCAGCCAAGAGCCAGGGCCTAAGAACACTGAAGCTTTCTTT
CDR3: CASSQEPGPKNTEAFF

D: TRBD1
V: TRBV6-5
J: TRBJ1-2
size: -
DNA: TGTGCCAGCAGTTACGCGGGGACAGGCTATGGCTACACCTTC
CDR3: CASSYAGTGYGYTF

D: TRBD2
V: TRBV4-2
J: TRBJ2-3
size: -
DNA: TGTGCCAGCAGCCAAGGGGAGGGGAACAGAGATACGCAGTATTTT
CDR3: CASSQGEGNRDTQYF

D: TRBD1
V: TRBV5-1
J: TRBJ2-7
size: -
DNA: TGCGCCAGCAGCCCACAGGGGGGCGAGCAGTACTTC
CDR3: CASSPQGGEQYF

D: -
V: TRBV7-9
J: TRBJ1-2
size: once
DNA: TGTGCCAGCAGCGGGAGCGGGGGAATCTATGGCTACACCTTC
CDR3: CASSGSGGIYGYTF

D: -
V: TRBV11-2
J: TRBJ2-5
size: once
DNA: TGTGCCAGCAGCTCTGACAGATACCAAGAGACCCAGTACTTC
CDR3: CASSSDRYQETQYF

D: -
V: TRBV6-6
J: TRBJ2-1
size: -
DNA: TGTGCCAGCACAAAAGCGGGTTTCTCCTACAATGAGCAGTTCTTC
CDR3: CASTKAGFSYNEQFF

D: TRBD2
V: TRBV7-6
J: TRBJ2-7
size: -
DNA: TGTGCCAGCAGCAGGACTAGCGGGAGATACGAGCAGTACTTC
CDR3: CASSRTSGRYEQYF

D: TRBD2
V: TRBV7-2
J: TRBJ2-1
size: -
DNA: TGTGCCAGCAGCTTAGAGGCTAGCGGGGGGGCCTTGGAGCAGTTCTTC
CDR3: CASSLEASGGALEQFF

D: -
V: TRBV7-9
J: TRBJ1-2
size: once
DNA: TGTGCCAGCAGTTTAGGGACGGGGTATGGAGTCGGTGGCTACACCTTC
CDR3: CASSLGTGYGVGGYTF

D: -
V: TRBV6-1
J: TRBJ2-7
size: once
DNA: TGTGCCAGCAGGGTTGGGGGCCCCTACGAGCAGTACTTC
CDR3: CASRVGGPYEQYF

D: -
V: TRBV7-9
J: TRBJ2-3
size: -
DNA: TGTGCCAGCAGCTTAGTTGAGGCCAGGGTCTTAGATACGCAGTATTTT
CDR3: CASSLVEARVLDTQYF

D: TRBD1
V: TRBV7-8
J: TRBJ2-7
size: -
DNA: TGTGCCAGCAGCTTAGCTGGACAGGGATTAGCCTACGAGCAGTACTTC
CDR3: CASSLAGQGLAYEQYF

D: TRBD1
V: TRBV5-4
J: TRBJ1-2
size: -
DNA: TGTGCCAGCAGCACAAGGACAGGTGCCGCAGCTAACTATGGCTACACCTTC
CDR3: CASSTRTGAAANYGYTF

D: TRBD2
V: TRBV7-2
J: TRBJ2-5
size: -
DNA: TGTGCCAGCAGTATCTGGGGGGGAGGAGGAGAGACCCAGTACTTC
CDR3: CASSIWGGGGETQYF

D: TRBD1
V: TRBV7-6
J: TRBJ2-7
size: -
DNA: TGTGCCAGCAGCTTAGGGGGGACAGGGACCGAGCAGTACTTC
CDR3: CASSLGGTGTEQYF

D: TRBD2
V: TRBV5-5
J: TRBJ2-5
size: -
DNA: TGTGCCAGCAGCCAGCCGAGACTAGCGGACCAAGAGACCCAGTACTTC
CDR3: CASSQPRLADQETQYF